The 11 T cell receptor beta chains listed next were all sequenced from one sample in a study of T cells in women clearing cervical HPV infection. Sequencing was performed with immunoSEQ multiplex PCR; in TCRdb, only in-frame clones are kept and a portion is missing. Listed are about 25,000 clones; about 3.7% falls within the top ten. Specimen: blood buffy coat. The source of these receptors is a woman between 18 and 70 years old with a cervical HPV16 infection that either progressed to CIN3+ or cleared (not recorded which).

As for this clone: The read is 3 residues too short to cover the CDR3 end, so that end is filled in from the germline J gene. The rearrangement uses TRBV20-1 and TRBJ2-7, with 8 bases identical to TRBD2. CDR1 is DFQATT and CDR2 is SNEGSKA in the germline V gene (reference sequence). This CDR3 has 15 residues. V trimming: 0 bases; J trimming: 3 bases; junction bases outside the gene matches: 7. The CDR3 loop is CSARDQGRGDYEQYF. The part of the CDR3 DNA that was read is TGCAGTGCTAGAGATCAGGGGCGGGGGGACTACGAG.

Details on this clone: The read comes to an end 3 residues before the CDR3 does, leaving the germline J gene to fill in the end. This rearrangement joins TRBV7-9 to TRBJ2-1; D possibly corresponds to TRBD2 (5 bases). V dropped 5 bases and J dropped 4 bases, with 9 bases sitting between them. The germline CDR1 and CDR2 sequences are SEHNR and FQNEAQ (reference sequence). This CDR3 has 13 amino acids. CDR3 amino acids: CASSPEGYNEQFF. The part of the CDR3 DNA that was read is TGTGCCAGCAGCCCAGAGGGTTACAATGAG.

With respect to this clone: The read ends 3 residues shy of where the CDR3 ends; the end is completed using the germline J gene. The rearrangement links TRBV20-1 to TRBJ2-6; TRBD1 agrees at 12 bases. V trimming: 3 bases; J trimming: 2 bases; junction bases outside the gene matches: 2. The CDR3 totals 16 residues. Germline assignment: CDR1 DFQATT and CDR2 SNEGSKA (reference sequence). The part of the CDR3 DNA that was read is TGCAGTGCTAGGGGACAGGGGGCTGCTGGGGCCAACGTC. This translates into CSARGQGAAGANV. The whole CDR3 sequence is CSARGQGAAGANVLTF.

On this clone: With the read ending 3 residues before the CDR3 end, the germline J gene is used to fill in that end. The V gene is TRBV2, the J gene TRBJ2-1, with 13 positions matching TRBD2. This CDR3 is 18 amino acids long. The V segment lost 6 bases and the J segment 6 bases; nucleotides outside the gene matches: 14. Germline CDR1 is SNHLY and CDR2 is FYNNEI. The CDR3 is CASSNQILAGGPINEQFF. CDR3 bases read: TGTGCCAGCAGCAACCAGATACTAGCGGGGGGGCCGATCAATGAG. Supplemented by reference TRBV2 and TRBJ2-1, the full variable domain reads EPEVTQTPSHQVTQMGQEVILRCVPISNHLYFYWYRQILGQKVEFLVSFYNNEISEKSEIFDDQFSVERPDGSNFTLKIRSTKLEDSAMYFCASSNQILAGGPINEQFFGPGTRLTVL.

As concerns this clone: With the read ending 3 residues before the CDR3 end, the germline J gene is used to fill in that end. Other DNA sequences of this sample code for an identical CDR3. The chain combines TRBV19 with TRBJ1-3; 8 positions match TRBD1. The V gene end was trimmed by 6 bases and the J gene end by 8 bases; junction bases not matched to a gene: 6. The germline CDR1 and CDR2 sequences are LNHDA and SQIVND (reference sequence). The CDR3 runs to 13 residues. The chain's CDR3 is CASSGTGGDTIYF. The sequenced part of the CDR3 DNA is TGTGCCAGTAGCGGGACAGGCGGGGACACC.

A word on this clone: The read terminates 3 residues ahead of where the CDR3 ends, so the germline J gene completes it. J is TRBJ1-1 and V is TRBV2; maybe TRBD1 (5 bases). The germline V gene encodes CDR1 SNHLY and CDR2 FYNNEI. The CDR3 extends over 14 amino acids. V lost 3 bases to trimming and J lost 3 bases, with 11 bases between them. CDR3 DNA (partial): TGTGCCAGCAGTGACCCGACAGTCGACACTGAA. Translated, it gives CASSDPTVDTE. The entire CDR3 protein is CASSDPTVDTEAFF.

In the case of this clone: The observed sequence ends 3 residues before the CDR3 terminus, with the missing tail filled in from the germline J gene. The rearrangement links TRBV19 to TRBJ1-2; a possible D gene is TRBD1 (5 bases). This CDR3 spans 15 amino acids. Germline loops: CDR1 LNHDA, CDR2 SQIVND (reference sequence). The CDR3 loop reads CASSIPPGDHNDYTF. The DNA read from the CDR3 is TGTGCCAGTAGTATCCCCCCGGGGGACCACAATGAC.

Details on this clone: The read ends 3 residues shy of where the CDR3 ends; the end is completed using the germline J gene. The chain couples TRBV29-1 to TRBJ2-7; weak D call: TRBD1 (5 bases). Trimming pared 1 base from V and 4 bases from J, leaving 14 bases between. Germline V gene sequence: CDR1 SQVTM, CDR2 ANQGSEA. CDR3 length: 14 residues. The CDR3 loop reads CSVEVGAGKYEQYF. CDR3 bases read: TGCAGCGTTGAAGTAGGAGCAGGGAAGTACGAG.

Of note for this clone: The CDR3 end is not reached by the read, which stops 3 residues before it; the germline J gene fills it in. This chain links TRBV19 with TRBJ1-4; weak D call: TRBD1 (6 bases). With 4 bases removed from V and 4 bases from J, the gap between germline ends came to 16 bases. The germline gives CDR1 LNHDA, CDR2 SQIVND (reference sequence). The CDR3 covers 16 residues. CDR3 DNA (partial): TGTGCCAGTAGTACCGACAAACAGGGTTTTAATGAAAAA. Translated, it gives CASSTDKQGFNEK. In full, the CDR3 reads CASSTDKQGFNEKLFF.

A note on this clone: The read finishes 3 residues shy of the CDR3 end, and the germline J gene is used to complete it. The chain links TRBV20-1 to TRBJ2-5, with TRBD1 identical over 10 bases. The CDR3 is 16 amino acids. Germline values: CDR1 DFQATT, CDR2 SNEGSKA (reference sequence). After removal of 5 bases from V and 4 bases from J, the junction contained 13 bases not matched to a gene. The chain's CDR3 is CSAPPDRQGARETQYF. The CDR3 DNA, read in part, is TGCAGTGCTCCACCTGACCGACAGGGGGCGAGAGAGACC.

This CDR3 reads CASSPPQGGGTEAFF. CDR3 DNA (partial): TGTGCCAGCAGCCCACCACAGGGCGGAGGGACTGAA. The genes are TRBV7-9 and TRBJ1-1; D may be TRBD1 (6 bases). The read falls 3 residues short of the CDR3 end, and the missing part is taken from the germline J gene. Trimming took 5 bases from V and 5 from J, leaving 18 bases between them. There are 15 residues in the CDR3. Per germline, CDR1 SEHNR and CDR2 FQNEAQ (reference sequence).